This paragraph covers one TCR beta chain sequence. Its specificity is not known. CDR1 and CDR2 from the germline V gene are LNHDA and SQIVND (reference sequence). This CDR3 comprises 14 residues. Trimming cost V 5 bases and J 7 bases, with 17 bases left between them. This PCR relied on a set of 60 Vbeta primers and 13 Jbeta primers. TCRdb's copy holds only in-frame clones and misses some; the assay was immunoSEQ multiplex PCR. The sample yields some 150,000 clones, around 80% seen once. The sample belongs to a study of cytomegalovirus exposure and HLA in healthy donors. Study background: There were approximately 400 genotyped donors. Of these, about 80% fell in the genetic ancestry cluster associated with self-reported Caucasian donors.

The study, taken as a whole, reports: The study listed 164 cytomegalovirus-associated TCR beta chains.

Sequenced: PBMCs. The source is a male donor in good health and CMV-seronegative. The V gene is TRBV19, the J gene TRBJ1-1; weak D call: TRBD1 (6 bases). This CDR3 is CASSQRGGKSEAFF. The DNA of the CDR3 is TGTGCCAGTAGTCAGAGGGGGGGTAAGAGTGAAGCTTTCTTT. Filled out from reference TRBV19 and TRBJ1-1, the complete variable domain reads DGGITQSPKYLFRKEGQNVTLSCEQNLNHDAMYWYRQDPGQGLRLIYYSQIVNDFQKGDIAEGYSVSREKKESFPLTVTSAQKNPTAFYLCASSQRGGKSEAFFGQGTRLTVV.